In this sample, the clone carrying this T cell receptor beta chain turned up once. This entry belongs to a study of blood T cell repertoires in COVID-19. The CDR3 length is 15 residues. With V trimmed by 5 bases and J by 5 bases, 6 bases remained unmatched. CDR1 is SGHTA and CDR2 is FQGNSA in the germline V gene. Libraries were prepared by immunoSEQ multiplex PCR; TCRdb keeps only in-frame clonotypes and omits some of them. The sample has 95,000 to 110,000 clones, approximately 80% seen once; the top ten hold approximately 3.6%. Sequenced input: peripheral blood. This TCR was sampled from an elderly woman with active or convalescent COVID-19. This chain uses TRBV7-2 with TRBJ2-1; 10 bases line up with TRBD2. The CDR3 DNA is TGTGCCAGCAGCACCGGACTAGCGGCCCACAATGAGCAGTTCTTC. Amino acids: CASSTGLAAHNEQFF.